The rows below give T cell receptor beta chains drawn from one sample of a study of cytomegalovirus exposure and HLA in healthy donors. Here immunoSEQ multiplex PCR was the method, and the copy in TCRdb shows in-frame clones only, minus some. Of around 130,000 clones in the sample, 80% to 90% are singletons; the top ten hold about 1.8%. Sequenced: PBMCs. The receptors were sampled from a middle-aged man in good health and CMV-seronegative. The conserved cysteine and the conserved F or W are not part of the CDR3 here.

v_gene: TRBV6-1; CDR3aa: ASSEGGLVYEQY
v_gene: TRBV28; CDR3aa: ASRLAGTGLIYT
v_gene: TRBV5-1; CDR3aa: ASAARDRVALRNGYT
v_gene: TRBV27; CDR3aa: ASRRTGGTEAF
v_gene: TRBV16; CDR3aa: ASSHRDRDQPQH
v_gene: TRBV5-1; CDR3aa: ASSFGTGEGAF
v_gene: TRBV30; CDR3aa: AWSVGGTQNTEAF
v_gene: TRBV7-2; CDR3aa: ASSLVPLGVLY
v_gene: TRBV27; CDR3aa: ASSPMAGGQETQY
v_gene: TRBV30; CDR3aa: AWSVRGRNSQPQH
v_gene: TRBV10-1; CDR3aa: ASSEPGDSYNEQF
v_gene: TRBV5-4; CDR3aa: ASSVDRDPPLH
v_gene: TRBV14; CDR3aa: ASSQVGATGELF
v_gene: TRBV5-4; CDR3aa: ASSFENGGAADTQY
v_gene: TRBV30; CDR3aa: ASRRDRGTYEQY
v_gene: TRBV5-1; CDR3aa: ASSSSGGAIETQY
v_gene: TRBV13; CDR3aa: ASMANVNTEAF
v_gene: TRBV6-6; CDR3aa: ASSYSGQGTAYEQY
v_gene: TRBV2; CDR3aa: ASSLYGTGTNSPLH
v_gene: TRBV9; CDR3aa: ASSVNSASDTQY
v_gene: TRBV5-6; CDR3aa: ASSLVQGSGYT
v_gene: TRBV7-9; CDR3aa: ASSFIGEAGLQY
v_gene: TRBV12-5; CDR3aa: ASGLVRTSGGSSEQF
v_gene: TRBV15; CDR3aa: ATSTGDTLTYEQY
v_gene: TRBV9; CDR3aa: ASSQGQNTEAF
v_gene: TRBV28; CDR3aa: ASSLSREEGDYGYT
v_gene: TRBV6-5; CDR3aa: ASSEAGGEQY
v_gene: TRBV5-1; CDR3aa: ASSFYRGYNEQF
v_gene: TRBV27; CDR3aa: ASSLGQGRNEQF
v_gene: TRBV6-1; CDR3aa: ASSDSRPGTDTQY
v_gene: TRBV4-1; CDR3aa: ASSQVSAGGRGEQY
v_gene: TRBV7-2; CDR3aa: ASSLVVGGLSGYT
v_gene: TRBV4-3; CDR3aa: ASSQDLERRPTYGYT
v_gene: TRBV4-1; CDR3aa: ASSQDHVRDSPTQPQH
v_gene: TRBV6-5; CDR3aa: ASSRTSGEREQY
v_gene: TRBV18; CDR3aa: ASSAQGTYEQY
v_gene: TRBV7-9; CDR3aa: ASHRGGSADTQY
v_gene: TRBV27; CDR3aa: ASSLWPPGAGNKGGTDTQY
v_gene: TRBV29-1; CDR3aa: SVAPVRSEQY
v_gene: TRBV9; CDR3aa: ASSVSSGRYNEQF
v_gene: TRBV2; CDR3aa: ASRGGMSGYT
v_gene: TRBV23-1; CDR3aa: ASRLAQGAREQY
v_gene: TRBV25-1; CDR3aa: ASSGLTKQGDRYEQY
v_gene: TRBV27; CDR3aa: ASWSQGAQY
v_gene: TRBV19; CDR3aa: ASSIDSGGETQY
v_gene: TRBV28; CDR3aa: ASSISGHGVKIGFYEQY
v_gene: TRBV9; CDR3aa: ASSLASGNLYNEQF
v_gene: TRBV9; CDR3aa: ASSVDTGGYNSPLH
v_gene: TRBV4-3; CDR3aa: ASSQGGVSYEQY
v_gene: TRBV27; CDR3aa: ASSLSWRFGLSYNSPLH
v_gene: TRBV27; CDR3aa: ASREAGASQETQY
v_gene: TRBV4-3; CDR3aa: ASSQDRRGHEQY
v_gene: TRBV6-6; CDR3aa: ASRVTTGSEKQY
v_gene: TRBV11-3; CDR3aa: ASSRGGNTIY